Listed below are T cell receptor beta chains from one sample, sequenced in a study of blood T cell repertoires in COVID-19. Sequencing used immunoSEQ multiplex PCR; TCRdb keeps in-frame clones, though not all of them. The sample carries 100,000 to 150,000 clones, 85% to 90% recorded once. The specimen was peripheral blood. These receptors all stem from a woman of 80 years or more with COVID-19, enrolled during active disease. The CDR3 runs from the conserved cysteine through the conserved F or W. Each record gives: CDR3 DNA, CDR3 protein, J gene, clone size, D gene, V gene. The D gene is left open where the match is weak. Clone size, where shown, is once, few, many, or a class for clones that have expanded.

TGTGCCTCTCGGGAGAGGACCCTTGATGGTGAGCAGTTCTTC	CASRERTLDGEQFF	TRBJ2-1	-	-	TRBV4-2
TGTGCCAGCAGCCAAACAGGGGGCAATCAGCCCCAGCATTTT	CASSQTGGNQPQHF	TRBJ1-5	-	TRBD1	TRBV14
TGTGCCAGCAGCTTATACGCGGGAGGGCCACTTGCCGGGGAGCTGTTTTTT	CASSLYAGGPLAGELFF	TRBJ2-2	once	TRBD2	TRBV7-2
TGTGCCAGCAGTTCCCTCGCGGGACAGGGTGGTGAAGCTTTCTTT	CASSSLAGQGGEAFF	TRBJ1-1	-	TRBD1	TRBV28
TGTGCCAGCAGTTTAAACCCCTCTGGCCACGAGCAGTACTTC	CASSLNPSGHEQYF	TRBJ2-7	once	-	TRBV27
TGCAGCGTATCAGGGGGCACAGATACGCAGTATTTT	CSVSGGTDTQYF	TRBJ2-3	-	-	TRBV29-1
TGCGCCAGCAGCCAAGATATGGTGCGGGAGGGCCTTTGGGAGACCCAGTACTTC	CASSQDMVREGLWETQYF	TRBJ2-5	once	TRBD2	TRBV4-3
TGTGCCAGCAGCTTAGGACCTTCAGGAGAGCAGTACTTC	CASSLGPSGEQYF	TRBJ2-7	-	-	TRBV7-2
TGTGCCAGCAGTTTAACAGGGTTCGAGCAGTACTTC	CASSLTGFEQYF	TRBJ2-7	-	-	TRBV28
TGTGCCAGCGCCGAATCACGGAGGACAGGGCACGCCGGGGAGCTGTTTTTT	CASAESRRTGHAGELFF	TRBJ2-2	-	TRBD1	TRBV27
TGTGCCAGCAGCTCAAGCGCCCGAGGGTACTATGGCTACACCTTC	CASSSSARGYYGYTF	TRBJ1-2	once	-	TRBV9
TGTGCCATCAGTGAGCGACAGGGGCTAGGGACAGATACGCAGTATTTT	CAISERQGLGTDTQYF	TRBJ2-3	-	TRBD1	TRBV10-3
TGTGCCAGCAGTTCCCAGGTCGGTGAGCAGTACTTC	CASSSQVGEQYF	TRBJ2-7	-	-	TRBV28
TGCGCCAGCAGCCCAAGAGAGATACTGGTCTCTGGGGCCAACGTCCTGACTTTC	CASSPREILVSGANVLTF	TRBJ2-6	few	-	TRBV5-1
TGCGCCAGCAGCCTCACAGGGGGCAGTTTCTACGAGCAGTACTTC	CASSLTGGSFYEQYF	TRBJ2-7	-	TRBD1	TRBV5-1
TGTGCCAGCAGTCCCTCTGGGACAGGGGCAGGTGAAAAACTGTTTTTT	CASSPSGTGAGEKLFF	TRBJ1-4	-	TRBD1	TRBV28
TGTGCCAGCAGTGGCCTCCGGGAGGATTACGAGCAGTACTTC	CASSGLREDYEQYF	TRBJ2-7	-	TRBD2	TRBV6-4
TGTGCCAGCAGCCTACAGGGGGCGGGAGAGACCCAGTACTTC	CASSLQGAGETQYF	TRBJ2-5	-	TRBD1	TRBV3-1/TRBV3-2
TGTGCCAGCAGGAGACTGCCCGCTAGCGGGAGTTCCTACGAGCAGTACTTC	CASRRLPASGSSYEQYF	TRBJ2-7	-	TRBD2	TRBV28
TGTGCCAGCAGTCCGGGACTCGGGGAGACCCAGTACTTC	CASSPGLGETQYF	TRBJ2-5	-	-	TRBV6-5
TGTGCCAGCAGCCTACAGGGGACTAATGAAAAACTGTTTTTT	CASSLQGTNEKLFF	TRBJ1-4	-	TRBD1	TRBV3-1/TRBV3-2
TGTGCAGGACGAGCGGGAGGCTTGGGCAATGAGCAGTTCTTC	CAGRAGGLGNEQFF	TRBJ2-1	-	TRBD2	TRBV6-5
TGTGCCAGCAGCCAAGACTTTGGACAGGGGGCACTAGCTTTCTTT	CASSQDFGQGALAFF	TRBJ1-1	-	TRBD1	TRBV3-1/TRBV3-2
TGTGCCAGTAGTATGTGGACAGGGGGCGGCTATGGCTACACCTTC	CASSMWTGGGYGYTF	TRBJ1-2	-	TRBD1	TRBV19
TGTGCCAGTAACCCATCAATGGCTAGCAATGGCGAGCAGTACTTC	CASNPSMASNGEQYF	TRBJ2-7	-	-	TRBV19
TGTGCCAGCAGTATGGGACAGGGGCCCGACGAGCAGTACTTC	CASSMGQGPDEQYF	TRBJ2-7	-	TRBD1	TRBV2
TGTGCCAGTAAGGGTCCAGGGGATACGCAGTATTTT	CASKGPGDTQYF	TRBJ2-3	-	-	TRBV19
TGTGCCAGCAGCCTAGGACAGGACTATGGCTACACCTTC	CASSLGQDYGYTF	TRBJ1-2	-	TRBD1	TRBV6-5
TGTGCCAGCAGCCAACGTCCTCGCAAAAACATTCAGTACTTC	CASSQRPRKNIQYF	TRBJ2-4	few	-	TRBV3-1/TRBV3-2
TGTGCCAGTAGTATCCCAAACTATGGCTACACCTTC	CASSIPNYGYTF	TRBJ1-2	-	-	TRBV19
TGTGCCAGCAGCTCCCGGGACAGTCTCTCCTACGAGCAGTACTTC	CASSSRDSLSYEQYF	TRBJ2-7	-	-	TRBV21-1
TGTGCCACAGGGACAGGGGACAATCAGCCCCAGCATTTT	CATGTGDNQPQHF	TRBJ1-5	-	TRBD1	TRBV6-5
TGCAGCGGCGCTCGGGTACAAGAGACCCAGTACTTC	CSGARVQETQYF	TRBJ2-5	-	-	TRBV29-1
TGTGCCAGCAGTGTGGCGGGTGGTGCGGATACGCAGTATTTT	CASSVAGGADTQYF	TRBJ2-3	-	-	TRBV6-4
TGTGCCAGCAGCTCTCCAAGCGGGAGCGGGACCCAGTACTTC	CASSSPSGSGTQYF	TRBJ2-5	-	TRBD2	TRBV7-2
TGCAGCGTTGCGCAATCAGGGGCTGGCGAGACCCAGTACTTC	CSVAQSGAGETQYF	TRBJ2-5	-	-	TRBV29-1
TGTGCCAGCAGCTTAGTACAGGGTAAAAACATTCAGTACTTC	CASSLVQGKNIQYF	TRBJ2-4	-	-	TRBV7-2
TGTGCCACCAGTGATTTGGGGGCTGAGCAGTTCTTC	CATSDLGAEQFF	TRBJ2-1	-	-	TRBV24-1
TGCGCCAGCAGCCCCGGGACTAGCACGGACGAGCAGTACTTC	CASSPGTSTDEQYF	TRBJ2-7	-	TRBD2	TRBV5-1
TGTGCCAGCAGCAATGGGGGGCTCAGGGAGGGAGATACGCAGTATTTT	CASSNGGLREGDTQYF	TRBJ2-3	-	-	TRBV5-4
TGTGCCAGCAGGACAGGGTTCACCGGGGAGCTGTTTTTT	CASRTGFTGELFF	TRBJ2-2	few	TRBD1	TRBV7-9
TGTGCCAGCAGCGTGTATACCGGGACAGGGGGCGGCTACACCTTC	CASSVYTGTGGGYTF	TRBJ1-2	-	TRBD1	TRBV9
TGTGCCAGCAGCCTGGGACTCGTCTACAATGAGCAGTTCTTC	CASSLGLVYNEQFF	TRBJ2-1	-	-	TRBV7-2
TGTGCCAGCAGCTTACGGCAGGGGGCCGAGAATTCACCCCTCCACTTT	CASSLRQGAENSPLHF	TRBJ1-6	-	TRBD1	TRBV7-2
TGTGCCAGCAGCCAAAACCCGGGACAGGGATACGAGCAGTACTTC	CASSQNPGQGYEQYF	TRBJ2-7	-	TRBD1	TRBV3-1/TRBV3-2
TGTGCCAGCTCACCAGGGGACAGCAAAGATGGCTACACCTTC	CASSPGDSKDGYTF	TRBJ1-2	few	TRBD1	TRBV18
TGCGCCAGCAGCGCCTCGCTAGCGATGTCGGGGAATGAGCAGTTCTTC	CASSASLAMSGNEQFF	TRBJ2-1	-	-	TRBV5-1
TGTGCCAGCAGTGAAGCTGTCTCGGTAATGAGGGGCTACACCTTC	CASSEAVSVMRGYTF	TRBJ1-2	-	-	TRBV6-1
TGTGCCAGCAGTGACTCGATAACGGGACAGGGAGGGTCAGGGCAGTACTTC	CASSDSITGQGGSGQYF	TRBJ2-7	-	TRBD1	TRBV6-4
TGCGCCAGCAGCTTGGGGACAGGGGGGTTCGAGCAGTACTTC	CASSLGTGGFEQYF	TRBJ2-7	-	TRBD1	TRBV5-1
TGTGCCAGCAGCCAAGATTGGGGGGGACCAGGAGAGCAGTACTTC	CASSQDWGGPGEQYF	TRBJ2-7	few	TRBD2	TRBV4-2
TGTGCCAGCAGTAAAGCGGTCCAAGAGACCCAGTACTTC	CASSKAVQETQYF	TRBJ2-5	-	-	TRBV7-2
TGTGCCAGCACACTGTCTGGCAGACAGGGGGGGACTGAAGCTTTCTTT	CASTLSGRQGGTEAFF	TRBJ1-1	once	TRBD1	TRBV11-2
TGTGCCAGCAGCTCTAGCGGGAGGACTAATGAGCAGTTCTTC	CASSSSGRTNEQFF	TRBJ2-1	-	TRBD2	TRBV11-2
TGTGCCAGCAGCTCCCAGGGGGCGAACGGGGAGCTGTTTTTT	CASSSQGANGELFF	TRBJ2-2	-	TRBD1	TRBV7-9
TGTGCCAGCAGCCCACAGGGGAACACTGAAGCTTTCTTT	CASSPQGNTEAFF	TRBJ1-1	-	-	TRBV7-3
TGCGCCAGCAGTCCGGGACAGGGGAAAAACATTCAGTACTTC	CASSPGQGKNIQYF	TRBJ2-4	-	TRBD1	TRBV10-1